The clone carrying this T cell receptor beta chain came up once. This entry is derived from a study of graft-versus-host responses after intestinal transplantation. The overall study: Grafts that recipients had were multivisceral, liver-intestinal, or isolated intestinal transplants. Study findings and constraints: In recipient marrow, GvH clones were found, and some appeared first in ileum or blood.

Repertoires were generated with immunoSEQ multiplex PCR, while TCRdb's copy carries only in-frame clones and drops some. The top ten hold 0.88% of the sample, which has about 21,000 clones, 40% to 50% seen once. The CDR3 runs to 15 residues. Germline-derived CDR1 and CDR2 are SEHNR and FQNEAQ (reference sequence). V lost 5 bases and J lost 7, with 17 bases in between. The sequence was collected from a human patient who received an intestinal transplant. J is TRBJ1-4 and V is TRBV7-9; D ambiguous. The input for sequencing was alloreactive CD4+ T cells from a mixed lymphocyte reaction culture, taken before intestinal transplant. This sample's subset: CFSE-low proliferating T cells sorted from roughly six-day pre-transplant mixed lymphocyte reaction (GvH or HvG direction). The CDR3 DNA reads as TGTGCCAGCAGCCAACAAAGGGCGGGGTTTGAAAAACTGTTTTTT. It translates to CASSQQRAGFEKLFF.